This T cell receptor beta chain was obtained from a study of spatial heterogeneity in lung cancer. Study-wide findings and caveats: Relative to follow-up, resection was when ubiquitous expanded tumor TCRs appeared more in blood.

V was trimmed by 4 bases and J by 5 bases, leaving 14 bases between them. From germline, CDR1 is SQVTM and CDR2 ANQGSEA. The CDR3 totals 13 residues. TCRdb re-called the 5' RACE reads with MiXCR, one entry per CDR3 protein. The data contain 110,000 or so distinct CDR3 sequences, 10% to 12% of them seen just once; the ten biggest clones take up more than 20%. This clonotype has more than one count but fewer than ten. Its antigen is unknown. Described time point: blood at routine non-recurrence follow-up after resection. The source material was PBMCs, sampled at follow-up. The J gene is TRBJ2-5, the V gene TRBV29-1; D not certain. The sequence derives from a female donor with early-stage non-small cell lung cancer. CDR3 sequence reads: CSVVRGSRETQYF. DNA of the CDR3: TGCAGCGTTGTACGAGGATCAAGGGAGACCCAGTACTTC.